This entry features one T cell receptor beta chain sequence. TCRdb keeps only in-frame clones here, not all; method: immunoSEQ multiplex PCR. The repertoire holds approximately 71,000 clones, with just under 95% as singletons. Losses at the gene ends were 6 bases for V and 7 bases for J; bases not matched to a gene: 8. The CDR3 contains 13 residues. Germline V CDR1 and CDR2: SQVTM, ANQGSEA. These data originate in a study of OX40 agonist ivuxolimab in advanced cancers. V gene TRBV29-1 combines with J gene TRBJ1-4, with 7 bases lining up with TRBD1. This specimen consisted of CD4+ or CD8+ T cells sorted from blood, obtained in a trial of the OX40 agonist ivuxolimab. The sequence was obtained from an adult with an advanced solid tumor such as melanoma, head and neck, liver or kidney cancer. The CDR3 reads CSVRDRVSEKLFF. The CDR3 DNA reads as TGCAGCGTCCGAGACAGGGTTTCTGAAAAACTGTTTTTT.